Given below is one T cell receptor beta chain in context. Its antigen is unidentified. This sample was taken from a study of blood T cells in healthy people across ages. Germline lookup yields CDR1 SQVTM and CDR2 ANQGSEA. V lost 5 bases, J lost 8 bases, and 3 bases stayed unmatched. This CDR3 region has 11 residues. Next came a second PCR, run for roughly 6 to 11 cycles, which used a sample-barcoded 5' primer along with a J-beta primer mix. TCRdb reprocessed the 5' RACE reads via MiXCR and lists one record per CDR3 protein. Found here are about 500,000 distinct CDR3 sequences, 24% of them singletons; the top ten hold around 10%. General study findings and limits: With naive T cell percentage, TCR beta diversity showed a strong correlation.

These same data were also listed under a study on T cells of mothers and their children. From that second work: When the second PCR was run, its M1S primer added sample barcodes and 2-4 random nucleotides.

The sequence derives from a boy between 10 and 17 years old in good health. Sequencing used blood. The chain employs TRBV29-1 and TRBJ1-1, with 9 bases matching TRBD1. For the CDR3, the DNA is TGCAGCGTTTTGACAGGGGGAGAAGCTTTCTTT. It translates to CSVLTGGEAFF.